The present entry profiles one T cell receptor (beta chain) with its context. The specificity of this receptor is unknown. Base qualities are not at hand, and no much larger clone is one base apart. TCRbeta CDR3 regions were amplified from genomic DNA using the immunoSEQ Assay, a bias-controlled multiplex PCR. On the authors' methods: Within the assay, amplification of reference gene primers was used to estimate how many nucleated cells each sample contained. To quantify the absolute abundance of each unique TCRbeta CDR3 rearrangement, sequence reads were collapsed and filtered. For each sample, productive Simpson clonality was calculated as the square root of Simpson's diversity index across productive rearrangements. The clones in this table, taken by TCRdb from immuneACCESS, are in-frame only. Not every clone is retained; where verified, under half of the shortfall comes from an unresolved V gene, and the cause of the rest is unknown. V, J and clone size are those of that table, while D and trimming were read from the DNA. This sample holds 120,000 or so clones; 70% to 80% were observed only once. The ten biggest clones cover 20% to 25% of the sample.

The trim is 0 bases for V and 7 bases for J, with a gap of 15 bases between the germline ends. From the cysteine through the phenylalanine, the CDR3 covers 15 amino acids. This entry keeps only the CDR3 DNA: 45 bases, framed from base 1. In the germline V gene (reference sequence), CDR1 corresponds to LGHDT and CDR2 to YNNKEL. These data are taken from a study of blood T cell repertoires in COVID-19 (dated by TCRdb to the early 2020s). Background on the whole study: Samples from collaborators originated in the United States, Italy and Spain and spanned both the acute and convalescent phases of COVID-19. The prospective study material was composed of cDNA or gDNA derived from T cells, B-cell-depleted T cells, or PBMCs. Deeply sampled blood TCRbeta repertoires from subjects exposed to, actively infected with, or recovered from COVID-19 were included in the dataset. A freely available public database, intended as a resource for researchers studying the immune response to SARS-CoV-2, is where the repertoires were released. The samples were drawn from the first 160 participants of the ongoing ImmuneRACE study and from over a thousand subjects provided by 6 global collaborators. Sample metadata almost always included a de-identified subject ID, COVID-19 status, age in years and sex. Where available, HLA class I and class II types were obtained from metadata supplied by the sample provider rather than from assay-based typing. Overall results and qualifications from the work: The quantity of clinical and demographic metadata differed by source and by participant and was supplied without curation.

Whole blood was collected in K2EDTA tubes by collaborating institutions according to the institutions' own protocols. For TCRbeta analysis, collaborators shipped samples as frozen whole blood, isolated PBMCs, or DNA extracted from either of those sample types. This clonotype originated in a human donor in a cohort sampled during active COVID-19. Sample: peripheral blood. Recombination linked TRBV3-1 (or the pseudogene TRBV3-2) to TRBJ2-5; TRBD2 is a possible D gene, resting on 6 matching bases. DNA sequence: TGTGCCAGCAGCCAAGATCATGCTAGCGTTGGGACCCAGTACTTC. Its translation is CASSQDHASVGTQYF.